The sequence of this T cell receptor beta chain was determined in a study of T cell changes during pregnancy in multiple sclerosis. V lost 6 bases and J 4 bases, leaving 9 bases between the germline ends. Germline V gene data show CDR1 as DFQATT and CDR2 as SNEGSKA (reference sequence). This CDR3 region has 11 residues. Profiled with immunoSEQ multiplex PCR; TCRdb holds only in-frame clones, not every one. This sample has about 80,000 clones, with around 94% found just once. This specimen was peripheral blood, taken in the second trimester of pregnancy. The gene calls are TRBV20-1 and TRBJ1-2, with D perhaps TRBD1 (5 bases). This clonotype was obtained from a female donor in good health, enrolled as a control in a pregnancy study. As DNA, the CDR3 is TGCAGTGCCGACAGCCGCTATGGCTACACCTTC. Its translation: CSADSRYGYTF.